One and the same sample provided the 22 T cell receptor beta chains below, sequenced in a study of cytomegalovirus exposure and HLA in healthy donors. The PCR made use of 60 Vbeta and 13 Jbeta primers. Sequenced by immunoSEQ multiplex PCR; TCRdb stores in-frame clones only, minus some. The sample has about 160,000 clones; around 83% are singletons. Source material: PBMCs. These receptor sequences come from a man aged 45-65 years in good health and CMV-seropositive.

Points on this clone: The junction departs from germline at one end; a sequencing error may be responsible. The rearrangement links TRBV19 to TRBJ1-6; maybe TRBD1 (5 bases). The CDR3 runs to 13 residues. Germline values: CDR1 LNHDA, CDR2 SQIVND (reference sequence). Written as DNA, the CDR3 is TGTGCCAGCAGGGACTCCCGTAATTCACCTCTCCACTTT. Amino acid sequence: CASRDSRNSPLHF.

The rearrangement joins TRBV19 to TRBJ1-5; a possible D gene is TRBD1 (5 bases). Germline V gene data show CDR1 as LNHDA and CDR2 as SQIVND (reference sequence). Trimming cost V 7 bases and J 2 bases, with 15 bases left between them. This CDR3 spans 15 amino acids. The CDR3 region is CASNPTKGGNQPQHF. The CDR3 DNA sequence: TGTGCCAGTAACCCGACCAAAGGGGGCAATCAGCCCCAGCATTTT.

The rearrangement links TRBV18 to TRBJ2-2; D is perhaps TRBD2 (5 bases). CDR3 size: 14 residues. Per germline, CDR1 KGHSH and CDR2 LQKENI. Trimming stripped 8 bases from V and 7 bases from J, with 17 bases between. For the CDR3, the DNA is TGTGCCAGCAGCACTAGAACGGGGAGCGGGGAGCTGTTTTTT. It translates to CASSTRTGSGELFF.

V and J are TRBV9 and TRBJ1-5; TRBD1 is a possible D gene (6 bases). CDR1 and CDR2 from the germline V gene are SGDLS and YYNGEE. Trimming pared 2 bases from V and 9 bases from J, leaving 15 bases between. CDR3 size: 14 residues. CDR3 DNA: TGTGCCAGCAGCGTTGGGACATCGGATACGCCCCAGCATTTT. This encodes CASSVGTSDTPQHF.

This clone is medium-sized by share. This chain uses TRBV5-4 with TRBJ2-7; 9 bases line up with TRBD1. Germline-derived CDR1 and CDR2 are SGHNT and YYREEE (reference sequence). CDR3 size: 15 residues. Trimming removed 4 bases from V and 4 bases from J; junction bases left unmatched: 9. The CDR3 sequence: CASSLKQGAVYEQYF. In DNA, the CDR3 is TGTGCCAGCAGCCTGAAACAGGGGGCGGTTTACGAGCAGTACTTC.

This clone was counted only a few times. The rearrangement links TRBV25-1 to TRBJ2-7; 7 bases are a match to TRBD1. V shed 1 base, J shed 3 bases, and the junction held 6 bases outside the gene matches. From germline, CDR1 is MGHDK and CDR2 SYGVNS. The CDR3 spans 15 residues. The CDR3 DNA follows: TGTGCCAGCAGTGAATGGGGAGACAGGGACTACGAGCAGTACTTC. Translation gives CASSEWGDRDYEQYF.

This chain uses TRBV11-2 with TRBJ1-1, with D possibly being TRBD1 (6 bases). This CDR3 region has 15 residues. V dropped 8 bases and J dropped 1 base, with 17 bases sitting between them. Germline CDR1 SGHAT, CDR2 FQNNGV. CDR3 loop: CASLSGRGKNTEAFF. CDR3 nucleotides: TGTGCCAGCTTATCCGGTAGGGGGAAGAACACTGAAGCTTTCTTT.

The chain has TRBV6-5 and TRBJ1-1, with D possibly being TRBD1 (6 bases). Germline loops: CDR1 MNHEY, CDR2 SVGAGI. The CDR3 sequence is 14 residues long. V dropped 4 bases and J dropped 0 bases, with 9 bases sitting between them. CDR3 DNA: TGTGCCAGCAGTTCGACAGGCATGAACACTGAAGCTTTCTTT. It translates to CASSSTGMNTEAFF.

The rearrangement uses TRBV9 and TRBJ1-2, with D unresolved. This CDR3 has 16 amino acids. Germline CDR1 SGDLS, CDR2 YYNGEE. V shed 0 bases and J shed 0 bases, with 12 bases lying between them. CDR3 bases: TGTGCCAGCAGCGTAGCACCGAATCAGGCTAACTATGGCTACACCTTC. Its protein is CASSVAPNQANYGYTF.

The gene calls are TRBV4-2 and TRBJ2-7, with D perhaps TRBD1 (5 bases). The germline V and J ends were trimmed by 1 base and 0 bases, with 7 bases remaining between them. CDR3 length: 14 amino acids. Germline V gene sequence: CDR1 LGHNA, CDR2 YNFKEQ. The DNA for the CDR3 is TGTGCCAGCAGCCAAGGACAGAACTCCTACGAGCAGTACTTC. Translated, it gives CASSQGQNSYEQYF.

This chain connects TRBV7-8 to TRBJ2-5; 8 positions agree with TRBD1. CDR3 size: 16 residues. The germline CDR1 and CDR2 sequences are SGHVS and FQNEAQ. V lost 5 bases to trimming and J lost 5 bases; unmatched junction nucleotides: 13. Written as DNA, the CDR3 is TGTGCCAGCAGCCCGCCGGGGCAGGGGGCCCGGGAGACCCAGTACTTC. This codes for CASSPPGQGARETQYF. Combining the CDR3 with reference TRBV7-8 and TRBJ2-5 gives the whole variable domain GAGVSQSPRYKVAKRGQDVALRCDPISGHVSLFWYQQALGQGPEFLTYFQNEAQLDKSGLPSDRFFAERPEGSVSTLKIQRTQQEDSAVYLCASSPPGQGARETQYFGPGTRLLVL.

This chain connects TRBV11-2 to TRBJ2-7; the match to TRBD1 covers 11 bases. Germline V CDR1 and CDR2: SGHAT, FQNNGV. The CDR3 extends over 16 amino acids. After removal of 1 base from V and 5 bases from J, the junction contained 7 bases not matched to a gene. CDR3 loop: CASSLVGTGGLDEQYF. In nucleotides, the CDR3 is TGTGCCAGCAGCTTAGTGGGGACAGGGGGTCTGGACGAGCAGTACTTC.

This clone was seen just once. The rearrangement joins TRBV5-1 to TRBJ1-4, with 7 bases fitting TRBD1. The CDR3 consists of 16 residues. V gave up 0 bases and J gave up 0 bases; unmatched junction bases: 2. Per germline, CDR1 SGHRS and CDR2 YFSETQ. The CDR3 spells CASSLAGQATNEKLFF. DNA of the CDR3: TGCGCCAGCAGCTTGGCCGGACAGGCAACTAATGAAAAACTGTTTTTT.

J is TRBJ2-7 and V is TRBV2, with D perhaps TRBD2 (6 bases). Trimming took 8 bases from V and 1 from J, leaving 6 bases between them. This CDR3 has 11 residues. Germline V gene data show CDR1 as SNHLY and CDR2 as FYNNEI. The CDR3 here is CASRGSYEQYF. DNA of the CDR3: TGTGCCAGCCGGGGGTCCTACGAGCAGTACTTC.

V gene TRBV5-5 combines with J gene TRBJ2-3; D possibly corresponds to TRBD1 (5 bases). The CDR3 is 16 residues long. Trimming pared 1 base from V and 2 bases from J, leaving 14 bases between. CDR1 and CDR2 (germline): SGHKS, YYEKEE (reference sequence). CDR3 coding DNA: TGTGCCAGCAGCTTGTTGACAGAGATCTCCACAGATACGCAGTATTTT. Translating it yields CASSLLTEISTDTQYF.

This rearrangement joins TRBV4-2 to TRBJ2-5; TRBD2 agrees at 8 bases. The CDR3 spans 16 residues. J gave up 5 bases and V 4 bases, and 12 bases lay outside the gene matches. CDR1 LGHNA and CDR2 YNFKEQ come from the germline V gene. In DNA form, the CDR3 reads TGTGCCAGCAGCCCCCGGGAGGGTCTAGGCTTGGAGACCCAGTACTTC. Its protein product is CASSPREGLGLETQYF.

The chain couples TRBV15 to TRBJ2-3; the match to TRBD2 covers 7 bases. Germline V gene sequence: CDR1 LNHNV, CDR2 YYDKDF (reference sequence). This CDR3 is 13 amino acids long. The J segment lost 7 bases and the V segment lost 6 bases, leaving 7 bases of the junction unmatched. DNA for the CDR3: TGTGCCACCAGGGAGATTAGCGGGTATACGCAGTATTTT. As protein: CATREISGYTQYF.

The CDR3 DNA reads TGTGCCAGCAGAGGGACAGGGGTCGATCGGGGCTACACCTTC. It translates to CASRGTGVDRGYTF. The chain recombines TRBV6-5 with TRBJ1-2; 10 nucleotides align to TRBD1. V lost 6 bases to trimming and J lost 8 bases; unmatched junction nucleotides: 9. The V gene's germline CDR1 is MNHEY and CDR2 SVGAGI. The CDR3 loop spans 14 amino acids.

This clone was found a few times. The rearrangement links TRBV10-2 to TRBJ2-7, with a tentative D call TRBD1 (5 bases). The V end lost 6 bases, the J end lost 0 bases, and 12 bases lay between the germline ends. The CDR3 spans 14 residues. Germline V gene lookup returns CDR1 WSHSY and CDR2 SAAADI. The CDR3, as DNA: TGCGCCAGCAGCCAGGGAATAAGCTCCTACGAGCAGTACTTC. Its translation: CASSQGISSYEQYF.

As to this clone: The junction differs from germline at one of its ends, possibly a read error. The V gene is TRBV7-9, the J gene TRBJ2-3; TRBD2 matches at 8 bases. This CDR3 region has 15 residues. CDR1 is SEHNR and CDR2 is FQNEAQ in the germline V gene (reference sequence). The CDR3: CSSSSTSGPTDTQYF. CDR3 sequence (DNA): TGTTCCAGCAGCTCCACTAGCGGACCCACAGATACGCAGTATTTT.

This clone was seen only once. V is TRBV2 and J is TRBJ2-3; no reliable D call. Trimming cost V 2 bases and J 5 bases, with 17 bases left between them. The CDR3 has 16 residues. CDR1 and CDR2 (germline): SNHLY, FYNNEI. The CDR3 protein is CASSERLPYLGDTQYF. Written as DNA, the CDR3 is TGTGCCAGCAGTGAAAGGCTACCTTATCTAGGAGATACGCAGTATTTT.

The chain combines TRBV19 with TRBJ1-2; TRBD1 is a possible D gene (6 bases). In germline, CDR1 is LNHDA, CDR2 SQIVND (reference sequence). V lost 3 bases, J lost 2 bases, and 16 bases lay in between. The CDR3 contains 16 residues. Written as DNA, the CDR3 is TGTGCCAGTAGTATTCAGGGGCCGGGGACGAACTATGGCTACACCTTC. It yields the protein CASSIQGPGTNYGYTF.